This paragraph reports one T cell receptor beta chain. Germline V CDR1 and CDR2: SGHAT, FQNNGV. V shed 1 base and J shed 2 bases, with 18 bases lying between them. The CDR3 extends over 17 amino acids. The data belong to a study of shared clonotypes between healthy human individuals. Assay: immunoSEQ multiplex PCR; the TCRdb copy retains only in-frame clones and omits some. This sample has 550,000 to 850,000 clones, with around 74% found just once. The sample was memory CD4+ T cells sorted from blood. Subset given: CD45RA-negative fraction. The TCR was taken from a woman in her thirties in good health. This chain links TRBV11-2 with TRBJ2-7; D may be TRBD2 (6 bases). As DNA, the CDR3 is TGTGCCAGCAGCTTAGGGGGGTGGAGGGAGAGGACCTACGAGCAGTACTTC. Translating gives CASSLGGWRERTYEQYF.